This passage covers 11 T cell receptor beta chains from one sample sequenced in a study of T cells in Graves' hyperthyroidism and ophthalmopathy. TCR beta CDR3 regions were amplified from RNA transcripts. RT-PCR in the first round (using the HTBI primer set) targeted the TCR CDR3. TCRdb passed the multiplex PCR reads through MiXCR, listing each CDR3 protein once. Altogether 690,000 or so distinct CDR3 sequences are present, 18% being singletons, with the ten largest covering over 15%. Sequencing input: blood. The receptors come from a woman in her fifties or sixties with Graves' hyperthyroidism that later progressed to Graves' ophthalmopathy.

This clonotype was found a few times. The V and J genes are TRBV7-9 and TRBJ1-6; D may be TRBD1 (6 bases). Germline CDR1 SEHNR, CDR2 FQNEAQ (reference sequence). V lost 9 bases, J lost 8 bases, and 17 bases lay in between. The CDR3 is 14 amino acids. This chain's CDR3 is CASDLTGNHSPLHF. DNA for the CDR3: TGTGCCAGTGACTTAACAGGGAACCATTCACCCCTCCACTTT.

This chain joins TRBV20-1 and TRBJ1-2; D gene uncertain. Per the germline V gene, CDR1 is DFQATT and CDR2 is SNEGSKA (reference sequence). Trimming pared 8 bases from V and 1 base from J, leaving 8 bases between. CDR3 size: 11 residues. CDR3 residues: CSHKNNYGYTF. DNA for the CDR3: TGCAGTCACAAGAATAACTATGGCTACACCTTC.

The V call is TRBV20-1, the J call TRBJ1-5; TRBD1 might be the D (6 bases). Germline V gene data show CDR1 as DFQATT and CDR2 as SNEGSKA (reference sequence). V was pared by 8 bases and J by 8 bases, with 16 bases between. CDR3 length equals 12 residues. CDR3 sequence: CSTGTKGEPQHF. The CDR3 nucleotides read TGCAGTACTGGGACAAAGGGGGAGCCCCAGCATTTT.

V is TRBV9 and J is TRBJ2-2, with 8 bases aligning to TRBD1. Germline CDR1 reads SGDLS; CDR2 reads YYNGEE. The junction had 14 bases not matched to a gene; V was cut back by 3 bases and J by 1 base. This CDR3 has 19 amino acids. CDR3 sequence reads: CASSEPLNPGTGNTGELFF. DNA for the CDR3: TGTGCCAGCAGCGAGCCCCTAAACCCCGGGACAGGGAACACCGGGGAGCTGTTTTTT.

A few counts support this clonotype. The gene calls are TRBV20-1 and TRBJ1-5; unclear D gene. The CDR3 has 16 residues. The V and J ends lost 6 bases and 1 base respectively, with 19 bases between them. Germline lookup yields CDR1 DFQATT and CDR2 SNEGSKA (reference sequence). Here the CDR3 reads CSAKTSGSLSNQPQHF. The CDR3 DNA sequence: TGCAGTGCCAAGACATCTGGTTCGTTAAGCAATCAGCCCCAGCATTTT.

This clonotype appeared once. The V gene is TRBV5-1, the J gene TRBJ2-5; D may correspond to TRBD1 or TRBD2 (5 bases each). Trimming left V 4 bases short and J 0 bases short, with 22 bases between. The CDR3 has 18 residues. Germline assignment: CDR1 SGHRS and CDR2 YFSETQ. CDR3 in amino acids: CASSGTGTSKGYQETQYF. DNA of the CDR3: TGCGCCAGCAGCGGCACCGGGACCTCGAAAGGGTACCAAGAGACCCAGTACTTC.

This clonotype was seen only a few times. The rearrangement links TRBV7-8 to TRBJ2-7; no definite D call. The CDR3 covers 14 residues. From germline, CDR1 is SGHVS and CDR2 FQNEAQ. V was trimmed by 2 bases and J by 3 bases, leaving 11 bases between them. DNA for the CDR3: TGTGCCAGCAGCTTACCGGCGAGGAACTACGAGCAGTACTTC. The encoded protein is CASSLPARNYEQYF.

V gene TRBV7-9 combines with J gene TRBJ1-1; D possibly corresponds to TRBD1 (5 bases). V lost 6 bases, J lost 9 bases, and 17 bases lay in between. CDR3 size: 13 residues. The germline V gene encodes CDR1 SEHNR and CDR2 FQNEAQ (reference sequence). The CDR3 coding sequence is TGTGCCAGCAGACATAGGGGCGGGGGAAAAGCTTTCTTT. Translated: CASRHRGGGKAFF.

This clonotype was counted only a few times. The chain couples TRBV7-6 to TRBJ1-1; D is ambiguous. CDR1 and CDR2 from the germline V gene are SGHVS and FNYEAQ. Trimming left V 7 bases short and J 1 base short, with 16 bases between. This CDR3 comprises 15 residues. The DNA of the CDR3 is TGTGCCAGCACCCCTGGTGTGAAATCGAACACTGAAGCTTTCTTT. Its translation is CASTPGVKSNTEAFF. Full variable domain (outside the CDR3, taken from reference TRBV7-6 and TRBJ1-1): GAGVSQSPRYKVTKRGQDVALRCDPISGHVSLYWYRQALGQGPEFLTYFNYEAQQDKSGLPNDRFSAERPEGSISTLTIQRTEQRDSAMYRCASTPGVKSNTEAFFGQGTRLTVV.

This clonotype was seen many times. The CDR3 is CASSSPLAGGLSHEQFF. In DNA, the CDR3 is TGTGCCAGCAGTTCACCTCTAGCGGGGGGGCTTTCGCATGAGCAGTTCTTC. V is TRBV12-3 or TRBV12-4 and J is TRBJ2-1; TRBD2 matches 12 bases. The CDR3 extends over 17 amino acids. V lost 4 bases and J lost 8; bases outside the gene matches: 12.

This clonotype has at least ten counts. V and J are TRBV6-1 and TRBJ2-7; D gene uncertain. Deletions cut 3 bases from V and 3 bases from J, with 18 bases between. Per germline, CDR1 MNHNS and CDR2 SASEGT. The CDR3 extends over 16 amino acids. The DNA for the CDR3 is TGTGCCAGCAGTGACCCGTGGGTCATTAGGAGCTACGAGCAGTACTTC. Residues: CASSDPWVIRSYEQYF.